The 19 T cell receptor beta chains below were found in one sample sequenced in a study of T cells after yellow fever vaccination. TCRdb re-called the 5' RACE reads with MiXCR, one entry per CDR3 protein. The sample records some 320,000 distinct CDR3 sequences, 4% to 5.5% being singletons. The starting material was PBMCs, obtained 15 days after the yellow fever booster vaccination. The receptors derive from a man between 18 and 29 years old who received the YFV17D yellow fever vaccine.

The table lists this clonotype with a few counts. V and J are TRBV5-1 and TRBJ2-1, with D possibly matching TRBD1 (7 bases). The V gene lost 0 bases and the J gene lost 7 bases, with 14 bases spanning the gap. Germline CDR1 and CDR2: SGHRS and YFSETQ. The length of the CDR3 is 15 residues. The CDR3 loop reads CASSLVATGRNEQFF. The CDR3 DNA reads as TGCGCCAGCAGCTTGGTTGCGACAGGGAGGAATGAGCAGTTCTTC.

The sample holds a few counts of this clonotype. This chain connects TRBV7-6 to TRBJ2-1, with 11 bases that match TRBD2. This CDR3 spans 15 amino acids. Germline assignment: CDR1 SGHVS and CDR2 FNYEAQ. The J segment lost 10 bases and the V segment lost 5 bases, leaving 10 bases of the junction unmatched. CDR3 DNA: TGTGCCAGCAGCCCGCTAGCTAGCGGGGGGTTGGAGCAGTTCTTC. This translates into CASSPLASGGLEQFF.

This clonotype was counted many times. The J gene is TRBJ2-4, the V gene TRBV29-1; 7 bases fit TRBD2. With 8 bases clipped from V and 6 bases from J, the junction kept 10 bases outside the gene matches. This CDR3 region has 13 residues. Germline V gene sequence: CDR1 SQVTM, CDR2 ANQGSEA. The CDR3 DNA reads as TGCAGCATCTTGGTTTCGGGAGGAAACATTCAGTACTTC. Residues: CSILVSGGNIQYF.

The V call is TRBV19, the J call TRBJ2-3, with 9 positions matching TRBD1. CDR3 size: 15 residues. Germline trimming cut 5 bases from V and 4 bases from J; bases unmatched to any gene: 7. Germline lookup yields CDR1 LNHDA and CDR2 SQIVND (reference sequence). The CDR3 reads CASSARDRDPDTQYF. DNA for the CDR3: TGTGCCAGTAGTGCCCGGGACAGGGACCCAGATACGCAGTATTTT.

Many counts were recorded for this clonotype. The J gene is TRBJ2-2, the V gene TRBV4-1; 11 nucleotides line up with TRBD2. J gave up 6 bases and V 5 bases, and 5 bases lay outside the gene matches. CDR3 length: 15 amino acids. Germline assignment: CDR1 MGHRA and CDR2 YSYEKL. The CDR3 DNA follows: TGCGCCAGCAGCTTTAGCGGGGGGGACGCCGGGGAGCTGTTTTTT. Its translation is CASSFSGGDAGELFF.

This clonotype was seen repeatedly, ten times or more. The V gene is TRBV9, the J gene TRBJ2-3; 7 nucleotides align to TRBD2. The J segment lost 4 bases and the V segment lost 3 bases, leaving 20 bases of the junction unmatched. This CDR3 is built from 19 residues. The germline gives CDR1 SGDLS, CDR2 YYNGEE. The CDR3 reads CASSARLAEGTGRADTQYF. CDR3 bases: TGTGCCAGCAGCGCACGACTAGCTGAGGGAACGGGTCGCGCAGATACGCAGTATTTT.

V usage is TRBV20-1 and J usage is TRBJ1-2; D unresolved. V was clipped by 5 bases and J by 7 bases, with 11 bases between them. The CDR3 totals 11 residues. Germline CDR1 is DFQATT and CDR2 is SNEGSKA (reference sequence). This CDR3 is CSAPLSSGYTF. CDR3 DNA sequence: TGCAGTGCTCCTCTTAGTAGTGGCTACACCTTC.

The sample holds many counts of this clonotype. This chain joins TRBV7-2 and TRBJ1-1; the match to TRBD1 covers 8 bases. The CDR3 is 15 amino acids. Germline CDR1 is SGHTA and CDR2 is FQGNSA. V lost 3 bases to trimming and J lost 7 bases; unmatched junction nucleotides: 10. For the CDR3, the DNA is TGTGCCAGCAGCTTGACCCCCGGGACAGGATATGAAGCTTTCTTT. As protein: CASSLTPGTGYEAFF.

This chain links TRBV5-3 with TRBJ1-5; no definite D call. TRBV5-3 is noted as an ORF with a role that remains uncertain. This CDR3 has 11 amino acids. V was pared by 6 bases and J by 7 bases, with 8 bases between. CDR3 nucleotide sequence: TGTGCCAGAACCGGGAGACAGCCCCAGCATTTT. This translates into CARTGRQPQHF.

This clonotype is a singleton in its sample. CDR3 DNA: TGCGCCAGCAGCCAAGATAAGGACAGGGGCCTTGGCTACACCTTC. Translated, it gives CASSQDKDRGLGYTF. This chain uses TRBV4-3 with TRBJ1-2, with 9 positions matching TRBD1. This CDR3 comprises 15 residues. CDR1 is LGHNA, CDR2 YSLEER, per germline. With 0 bases clipped from V and 7 bases from J, the junction kept 6 bases outside the gene matches.

This clonotype was observed many times. The chain joins TRBV20-1 to TRBJ2-1; 9 bases line up with TRBD2. The V gene end was trimmed by 1 base and the J gene end by 2 bases; junction bases not matched to a gene: 6. Germline CDR1 is DFQATT and CDR2 is SNEGSKA (reference sequence). This CDR3 is built from 16 residues. CDR3 region: CSARGRLAGPYNEQFF. Written as DNA, the CDR3 is TGCAGTGCTAGAGGGCGGCTAGCGGGGCCCTACAATGAGCAGTTCTTC.

This clonotype has only a few counts. The chain recombines TRBV4-2 with TRBJ1-1, with a tentative D call TRBD1 (6 bases). CDR1 is LGHNA, CDR2 YNFKEQ, per germline. V dropped 6 bases and J dropped 2 bases, with 13 bases sitting between them. The CDR3 loop spans 14 amino acids. CDR3 amino acids: CASSKDSINTEAFF. CDR3 DNA sequence: TGTGCCAGCAGTAAGGACAGTATAAACACTGAAGCTTTCTTT.

This clonotype was recorded at least ten times. DNA of the CDR3: TGTGCCAGCAGCCAAGAACGGCAGACTGAAGCTTTCTTT. Translating it yields CASSQERQTEAFF. The V gene is TRBV3-1, the J gene TRBJ1-1; D uncertain. CDR1 and CDR2 (germline): LGHDT, YNNKEL (reference sequence). The CDR3 spans 13 residues. Trimming took off 0 bases at V and 5 bases at J, with 7 bases between the two ends.

This clonotype has ten or more counts. This chain links TRBV7-9 with TRBJ2-2, with D hard to call. The germline gives CDR1 SEHNR, CDR2 FQNEAQ (reference sequence). CDR3 length: 18 amino acids. The V end was cut by 1 base, the J end by 4 bases, with 19 bases between. The CDR3 coding sequence is TGTGCCAGCAGCTTAGAAGAGTACGTCCCAGAGAGCACCGGGGAGCTGTTTTTT. Protein product: CASSLEEYVPESTGELFF.

V is TRBV28 and J is TRBJ2-5; D possibly uses TRBD1 or TRBD2 (6 bases each). The CDR3 loop spans 13 amino acids. Germline V gene sequence: CDR1 MDHEN, CDR2 SYDVKM. V dropped 5 bases and J dropped 6 bases, with 13 bases sitting between them. The CDR3 is CASSETGRQTQYF. CDR3 in DNA: TGTGCCAGCAGTGAAACAGGGAGGCAGACCCAGTACTTC.

Ten or more counts support this clonotype. The CDR3 sequence: CASRAPGTTNTGELFF. CDR3 DNA: TGCGCCAGCAGGGCCCCCGGGACAACCAACACCGGGGAGCTGTTTTTT. The chain combines TRBV5-1 with TRBJ2-2; D may be TRBD1 (6 bases). V lost 5 bases, J lost 2 bases, and 16 bases lay in between. Germline values: CDR1 SGHRS, CDR2 YFSETQ. This CDR3 has 16 residues.

This clonotype was observed at least ten times. This chain joins TRBV20-1 and TRBJ2-7; D not certain. The CDR3 is 12 residues long. The V and J ends lost 1 base and 3 bases respectively, with 7 bases between them. Per germline, CDR1 DFQATT and CDR2 SNEGSKA (reference sequence). The CDR3 is CSARVHSYEQYF. The DNA of the CDR3 is TGCAGTGCTAGAGTACACAGCTACGAGCAGTACTTC.

This clonotype was counted ten times or more. The chain employs TRBV7-3 and TRBJ1-4; D ambiguous. Germline loops: CDR1 SGHTA, CDR2 FQGTGA. The CDR3 is 15 amino acids. The V and J ends lost 5 bases and 0 bases respectively, with 10 bases between them. The CDR3 loop reads CASSGNSATNEKLFF. The CDR3 nucleotides read TGTGCCAGCAGCGGTAACAGCGCAACTAATGAAAAACTGTTTTTT.

This clonotype came up a few times. CDR3 sequence (DNA): TGCGCCAGCAGCTTGGGGCCGGGGGGAAACATGAACACTGAAGCTTTCTTT. As protein: CASSLGPGGNMNTEAFF. V is TRBV5-1 and J is TRBJ1-1, with D maybe TRBD1 (5 bases). The ends were cut back, 0 bases at V and 0 bases at J, with 15 bases in the middle. This CDR3 comprises 17 residues. Per germline, CDR1 SGHRS and CDR2 YFSETQ.